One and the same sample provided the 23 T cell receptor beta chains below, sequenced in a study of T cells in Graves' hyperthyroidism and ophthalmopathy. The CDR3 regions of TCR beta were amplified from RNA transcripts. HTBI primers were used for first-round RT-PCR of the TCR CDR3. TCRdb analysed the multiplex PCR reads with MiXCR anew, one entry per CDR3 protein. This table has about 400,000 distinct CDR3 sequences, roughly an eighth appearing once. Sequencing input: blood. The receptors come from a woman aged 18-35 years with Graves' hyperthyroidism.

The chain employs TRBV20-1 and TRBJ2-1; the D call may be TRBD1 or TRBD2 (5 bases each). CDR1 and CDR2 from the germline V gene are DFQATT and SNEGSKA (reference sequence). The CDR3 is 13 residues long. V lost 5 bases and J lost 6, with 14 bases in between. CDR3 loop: CSAGGNRGNEQFF. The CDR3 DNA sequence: TGCAGTGCTGGGGGAAACAGAGGCAATGAGCAGTTCTTC.

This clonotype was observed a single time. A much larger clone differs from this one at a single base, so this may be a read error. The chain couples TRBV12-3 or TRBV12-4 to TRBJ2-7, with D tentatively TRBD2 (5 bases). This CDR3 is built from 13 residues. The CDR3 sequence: CTSGRGLPYEQYF. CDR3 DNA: TGTACCAGCGGTCGGGGTTTACCCTACGAGCAGTACTTC.

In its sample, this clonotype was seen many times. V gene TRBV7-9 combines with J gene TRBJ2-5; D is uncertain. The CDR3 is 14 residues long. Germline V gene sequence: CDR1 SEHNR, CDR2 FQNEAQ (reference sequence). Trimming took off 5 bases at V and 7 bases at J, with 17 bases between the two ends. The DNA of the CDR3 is TGTGCCAGCAGCCAATCAGAAACCCCGGGGACCCAGTACTTC. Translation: CASSQSETPGTQYF.

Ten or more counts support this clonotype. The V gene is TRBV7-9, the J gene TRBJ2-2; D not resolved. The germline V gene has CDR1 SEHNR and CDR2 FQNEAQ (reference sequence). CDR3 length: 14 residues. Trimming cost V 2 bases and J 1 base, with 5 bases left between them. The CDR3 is CASSLSLNTGELFF. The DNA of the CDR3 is TGTGCCAGCAGCTTAAGTCTGAACACCGGGGAGCTGTTTTTT.

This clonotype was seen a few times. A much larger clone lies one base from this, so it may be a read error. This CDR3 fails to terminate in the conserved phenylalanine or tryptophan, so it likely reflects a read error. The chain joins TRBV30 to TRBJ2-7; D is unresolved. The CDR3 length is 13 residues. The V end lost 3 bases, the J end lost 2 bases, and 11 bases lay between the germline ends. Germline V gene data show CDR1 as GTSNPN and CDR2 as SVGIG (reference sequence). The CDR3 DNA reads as TGTGCCTGGAGGAACCGGGCCGCCTACGAGCAGTACCTC. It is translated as CAWRNRAAYEQYL.

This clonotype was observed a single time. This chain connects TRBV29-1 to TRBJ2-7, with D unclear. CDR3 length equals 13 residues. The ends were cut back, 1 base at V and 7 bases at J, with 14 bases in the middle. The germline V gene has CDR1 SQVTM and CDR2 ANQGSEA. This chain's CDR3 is CSVEGRLTNEQYF. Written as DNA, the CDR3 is TGCAGCGTTGAAGGGAGACTCACGAATGAGCAGTACTTC.

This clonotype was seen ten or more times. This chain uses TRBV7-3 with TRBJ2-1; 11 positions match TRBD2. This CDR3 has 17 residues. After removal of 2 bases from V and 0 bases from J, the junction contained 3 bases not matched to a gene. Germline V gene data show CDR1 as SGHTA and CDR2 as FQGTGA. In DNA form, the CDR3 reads TGTGCCAGCAGCTTACTTACTAGCGGGAGCTCCTACAATGAGCAGTTCTTC. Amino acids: CASSLLTSGSSYNEQFF.

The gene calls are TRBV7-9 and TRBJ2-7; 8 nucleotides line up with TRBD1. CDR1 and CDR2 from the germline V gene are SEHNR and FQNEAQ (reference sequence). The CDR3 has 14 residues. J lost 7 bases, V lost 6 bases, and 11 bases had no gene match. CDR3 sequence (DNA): TGTGCCAGCAGACGGACAGGGCTTTCCAATGAGCAGTACTTC. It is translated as CASRRTGLSNEQYF.

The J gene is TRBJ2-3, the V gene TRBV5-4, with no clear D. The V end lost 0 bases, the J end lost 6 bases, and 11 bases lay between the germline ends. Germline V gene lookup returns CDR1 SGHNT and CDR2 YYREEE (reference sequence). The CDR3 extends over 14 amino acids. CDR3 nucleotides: TGTGCCAGCAGCTTGGCCAAGATCGTGGATACGCAGTATTTT. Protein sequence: CASSLAKIVDTQYF.

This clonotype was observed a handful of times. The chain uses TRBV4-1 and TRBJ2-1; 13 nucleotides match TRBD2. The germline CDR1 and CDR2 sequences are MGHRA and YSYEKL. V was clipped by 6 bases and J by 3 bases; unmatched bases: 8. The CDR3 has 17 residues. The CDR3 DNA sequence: TGCGCCAGCAGGCGAGGGACTAGCGGGAAGGACTACAATGAGCAGTTCTTC. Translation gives CASRRGTSGKDYNEQFF.

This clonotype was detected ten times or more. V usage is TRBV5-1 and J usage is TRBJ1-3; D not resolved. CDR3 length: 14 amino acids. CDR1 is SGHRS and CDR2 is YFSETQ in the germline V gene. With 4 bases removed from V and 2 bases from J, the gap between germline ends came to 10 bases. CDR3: CASSGTEAGNTIYF. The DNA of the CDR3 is TGCGCCAGCAGCGGAACAGAAGCTGGAAACACCATATATTTT.

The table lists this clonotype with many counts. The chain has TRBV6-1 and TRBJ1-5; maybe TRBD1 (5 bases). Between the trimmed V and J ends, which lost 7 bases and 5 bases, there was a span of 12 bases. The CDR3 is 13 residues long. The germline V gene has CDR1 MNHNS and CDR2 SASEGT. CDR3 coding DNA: TGTGCCAGCATCGGGGCTTGGGATCAGCCCCAGCATTTT. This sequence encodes CASIGAWDQPQHF.

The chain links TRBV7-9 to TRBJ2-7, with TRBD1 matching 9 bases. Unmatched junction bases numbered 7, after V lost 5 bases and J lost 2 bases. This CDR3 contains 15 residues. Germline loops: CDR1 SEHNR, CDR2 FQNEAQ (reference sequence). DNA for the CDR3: TGTGCCAGCAGCAACACTCGACAGGGGGCCTACGAGCAGTACTTC. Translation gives CASSNTRQGAYEQYF.

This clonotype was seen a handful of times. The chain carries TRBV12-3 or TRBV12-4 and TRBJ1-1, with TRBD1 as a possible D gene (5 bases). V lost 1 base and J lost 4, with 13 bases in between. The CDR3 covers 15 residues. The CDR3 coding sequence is TGTGCCAGCAGTTTAGGGGCCTGGGGGAGCACTGAAGCTTTCTTT. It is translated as CASSLGAWGSTEAFF.

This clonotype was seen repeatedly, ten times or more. CDR3 coding DNA: TGTGCCAGCAGTTACTCGCTAGCGGGAGCCTACGAGCAGTACTTC. As protein: CASSYSLAGAYEQYF. The chain has TRBV6-6 and TRBJ2-7; 10 nucleotides match TRBD2. CDR3 length equals 15 residues. V trimming: 0 bases; J trimming: 2 bases; junction bases outside the gene matches: 1. Germline V gives CDR1 MNHNY, CDR2 SVGAGI (reference sequence).

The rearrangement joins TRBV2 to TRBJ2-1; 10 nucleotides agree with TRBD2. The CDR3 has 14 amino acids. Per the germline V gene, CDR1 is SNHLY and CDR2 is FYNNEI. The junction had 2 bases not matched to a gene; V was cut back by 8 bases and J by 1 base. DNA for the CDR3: TGTGCCAGCGGAGCGGGAGGGTCCTACAATGAGCAGTTCTTC. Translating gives CASGAGGSYNEQFF. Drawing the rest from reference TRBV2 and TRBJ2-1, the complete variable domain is EPEVTQTPSHQVTQMGQEVILRCVPISNHLYFYWYRQILGQKVEFLVSFYNNEISEKSEIFDDQFSVERPDGSNFTLKIRSTKLEDSAMYFCASGAGGSYNEQFFGPGTRLTVL.

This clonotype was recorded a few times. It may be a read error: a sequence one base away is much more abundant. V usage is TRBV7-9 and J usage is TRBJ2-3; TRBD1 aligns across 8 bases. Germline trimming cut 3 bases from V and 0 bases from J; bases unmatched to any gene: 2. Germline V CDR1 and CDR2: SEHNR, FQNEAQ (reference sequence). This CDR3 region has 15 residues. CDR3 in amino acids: CASSFGQGSTDTQYF. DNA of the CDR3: TGTGCCAGCAGCTTTGGACAGGGAAGCACAGATACGCAGTATTTT.

The CDR3 DNA sequence: TGCGCCAGCAGCCAAGACCAACAGGGGAAGTATGGCTACACCTTC. Its protein is CASSQDQQGKYGYTF. The rearrangement uses TRBV4-1 and TRBJ1-2; 7 nucleotides line up with TRBD1. The CDR3 runs to 15 residues. Germline trimming cut 0 bases from V and 5 bases from J; bases unmatched to any gene: 6. Per germline, CDR1 MGHRA and CDR2 YSYEKL.

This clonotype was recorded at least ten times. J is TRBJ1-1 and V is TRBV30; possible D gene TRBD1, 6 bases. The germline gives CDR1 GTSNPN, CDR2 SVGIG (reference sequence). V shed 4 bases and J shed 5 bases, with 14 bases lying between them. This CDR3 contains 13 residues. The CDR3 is CAWKKQGWTEAFF. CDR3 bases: TGTGCCTGGAAAAAACAGGGTTGGACTGAAGCTTTCTTT.

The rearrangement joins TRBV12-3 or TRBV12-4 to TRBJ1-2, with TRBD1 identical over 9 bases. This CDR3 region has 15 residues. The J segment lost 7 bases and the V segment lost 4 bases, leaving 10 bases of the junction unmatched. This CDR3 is CASSSYEQGAVGYTF. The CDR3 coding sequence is TGTGCCAGCAGTTCCTATGAACAGGGGGCGGTTGGCTACACCTTC.

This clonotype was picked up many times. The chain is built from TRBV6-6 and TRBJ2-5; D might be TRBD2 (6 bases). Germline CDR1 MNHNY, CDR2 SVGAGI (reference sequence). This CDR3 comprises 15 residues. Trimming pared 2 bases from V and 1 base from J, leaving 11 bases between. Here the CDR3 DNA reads TGTGCCAGCAGTTACGGGCGGGGCGGCCAAGAGACCCAGTACTTC. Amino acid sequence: CASSYGRGGQETQYF.

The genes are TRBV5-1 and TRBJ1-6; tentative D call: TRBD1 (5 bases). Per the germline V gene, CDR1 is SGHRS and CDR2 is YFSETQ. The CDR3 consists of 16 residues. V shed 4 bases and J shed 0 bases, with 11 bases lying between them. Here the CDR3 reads CASSRDVSSYNSPLHF. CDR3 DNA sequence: TGCGCCAGCAGCCGGGACGTGAGCTCCTATAATTCACCCCTCCACTTT.

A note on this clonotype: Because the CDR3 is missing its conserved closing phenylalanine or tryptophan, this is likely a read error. The CDR3 sequence is CSARWGEGPYNEQFS. The CDR3 DNA reads as TGCAGTGCTAGGTGGGGGGAGGGCCCCTACAATGAGCAGTTCTCC. This chain links TRBV20-1 with TRBJ2-1; 7 bases are a match to TRBD2. The V gene end was trimmed by 3 bases and the J gene end by 2 bases; junction bases not matched to a gene: 7. CDR3 length: 15 residues. The germline gives CDR1 DFQATT, CDR2 SNEGSKA (reference sequence).